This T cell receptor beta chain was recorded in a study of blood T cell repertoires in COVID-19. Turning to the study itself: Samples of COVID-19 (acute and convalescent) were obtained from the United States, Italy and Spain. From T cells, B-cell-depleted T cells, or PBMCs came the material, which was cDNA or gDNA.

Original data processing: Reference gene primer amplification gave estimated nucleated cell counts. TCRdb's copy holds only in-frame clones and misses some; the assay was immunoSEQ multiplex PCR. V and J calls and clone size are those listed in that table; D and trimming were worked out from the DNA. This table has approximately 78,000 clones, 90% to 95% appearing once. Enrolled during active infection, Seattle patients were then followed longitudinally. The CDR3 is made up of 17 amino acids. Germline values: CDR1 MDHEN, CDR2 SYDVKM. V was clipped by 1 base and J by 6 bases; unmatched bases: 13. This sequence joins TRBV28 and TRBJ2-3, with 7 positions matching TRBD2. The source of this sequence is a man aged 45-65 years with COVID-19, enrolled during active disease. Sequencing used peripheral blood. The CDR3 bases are TGTGCCAGCAGTTTATCGGTTCGGGAGGACCCCTCCGATACGCAGTATTTT. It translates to CASSLSVREDPSDTQYF. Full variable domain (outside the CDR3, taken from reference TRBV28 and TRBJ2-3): DVKVTQSSRYLVKRTGEKVFLECVQDMDHENMFWYRQDPGLGLRLIYFSYDVKMKEKGDIPEGYSVSREKKERFSLILESASTNQTSMYLCASSLSVREDPSDTQYFGPGTRLTVL.